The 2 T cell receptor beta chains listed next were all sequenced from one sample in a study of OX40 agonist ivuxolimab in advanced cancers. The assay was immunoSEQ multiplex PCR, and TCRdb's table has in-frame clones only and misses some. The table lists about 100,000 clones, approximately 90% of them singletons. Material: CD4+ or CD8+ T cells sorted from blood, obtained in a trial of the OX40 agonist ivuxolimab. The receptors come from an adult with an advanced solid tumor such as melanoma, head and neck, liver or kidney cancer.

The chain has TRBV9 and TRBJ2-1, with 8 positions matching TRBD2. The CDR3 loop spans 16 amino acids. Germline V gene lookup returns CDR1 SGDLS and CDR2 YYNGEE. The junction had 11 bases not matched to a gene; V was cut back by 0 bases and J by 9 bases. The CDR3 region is CASSVEGASGRVEQFF. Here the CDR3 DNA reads TGTGCCAGCAGCGTAGAGGGAGCTAGCGGGCGGGTTGAGCAGTTCTTC.

The CDR3 DNA is TGTGCCAGCAATTTATACAATGAGCAGTTCTTC. Amino acids: CASNLYNEQFF. The rearrangement uses TRBV6-1 and TRBJ2-1; D not resolved. V gave up 7 bases and J gave up 4 bases, with 5 bases separating them. The CDR3 spans 11 residues. Germline V lookup: CDR1 MNHNS, CDR2 SASEGT.